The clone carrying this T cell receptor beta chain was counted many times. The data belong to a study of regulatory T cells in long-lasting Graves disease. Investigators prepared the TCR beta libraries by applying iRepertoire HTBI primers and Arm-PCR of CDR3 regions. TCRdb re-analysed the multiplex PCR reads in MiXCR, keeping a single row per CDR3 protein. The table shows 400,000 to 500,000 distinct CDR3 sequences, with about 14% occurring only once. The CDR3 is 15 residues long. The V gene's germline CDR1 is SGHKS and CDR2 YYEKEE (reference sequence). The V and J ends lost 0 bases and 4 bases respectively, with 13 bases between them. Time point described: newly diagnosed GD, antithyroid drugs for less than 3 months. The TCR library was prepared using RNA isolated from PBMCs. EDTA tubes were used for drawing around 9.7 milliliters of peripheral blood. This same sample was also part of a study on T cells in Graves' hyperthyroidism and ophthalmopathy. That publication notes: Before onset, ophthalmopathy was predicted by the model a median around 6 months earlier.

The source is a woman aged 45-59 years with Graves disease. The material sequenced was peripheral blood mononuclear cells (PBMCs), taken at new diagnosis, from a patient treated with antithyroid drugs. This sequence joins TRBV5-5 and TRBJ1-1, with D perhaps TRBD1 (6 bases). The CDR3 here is CASSLGSGRGTEAFF. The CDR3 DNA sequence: TGTGCCAGCAGCTTGGGGTCGGGCAGGGGCACTGAAGCTTTCTTT.